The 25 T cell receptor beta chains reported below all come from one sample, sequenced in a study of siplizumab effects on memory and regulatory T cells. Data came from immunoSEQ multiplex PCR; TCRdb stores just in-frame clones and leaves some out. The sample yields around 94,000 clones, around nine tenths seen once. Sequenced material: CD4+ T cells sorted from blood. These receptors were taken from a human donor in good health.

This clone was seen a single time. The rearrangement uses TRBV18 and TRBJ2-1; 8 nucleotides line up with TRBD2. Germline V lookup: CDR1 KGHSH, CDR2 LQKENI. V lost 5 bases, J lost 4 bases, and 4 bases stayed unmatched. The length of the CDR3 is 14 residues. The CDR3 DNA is TGTGCCAGCTCAAACTTAGCGGGGTACAATGAGCAGTTCTTC. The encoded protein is CASSNLAGYNEQFF.

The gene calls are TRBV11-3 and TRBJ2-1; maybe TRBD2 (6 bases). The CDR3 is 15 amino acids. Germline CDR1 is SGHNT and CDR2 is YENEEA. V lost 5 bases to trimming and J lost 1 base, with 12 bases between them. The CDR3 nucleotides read TGTGCCAGCAGCCCCCAGGCGGGATCCTACAATGAGCAGTTCTTC. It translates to CASSPQAGSYNEQFF.

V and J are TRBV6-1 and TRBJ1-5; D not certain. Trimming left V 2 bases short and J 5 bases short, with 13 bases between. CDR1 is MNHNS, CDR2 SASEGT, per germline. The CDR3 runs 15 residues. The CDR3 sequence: CASSEFRAAYQPQHF. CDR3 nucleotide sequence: TGTGCCAGCAGTGAATTTAGGGCAGCCTATCAGCCCCAGCATTTT.

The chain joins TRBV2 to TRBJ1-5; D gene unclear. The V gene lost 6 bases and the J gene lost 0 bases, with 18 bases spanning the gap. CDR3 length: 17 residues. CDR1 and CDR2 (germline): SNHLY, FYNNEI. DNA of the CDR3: TGTGCCAGCAGATTCGATTCCCTAAGTTATAGCAATCAGCCCCAGCATTTT. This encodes CASRFDSLSYSNQPQHF. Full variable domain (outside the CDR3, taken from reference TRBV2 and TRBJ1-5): EPEVTQTPSHQVTQMGQEVILRCVPISNHLYFYWYRQILGQKVEFLVSFYNNEISEKSEIFDDQFSVERPDGSNFTLKIRSTKLEDSAMYFCASRFDSLSYSNQPQHFGDGTRLSIL.

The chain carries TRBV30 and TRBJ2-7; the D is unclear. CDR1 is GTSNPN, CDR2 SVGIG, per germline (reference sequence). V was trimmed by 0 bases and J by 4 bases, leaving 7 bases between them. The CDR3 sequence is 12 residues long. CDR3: CAWSVSKYEQYF. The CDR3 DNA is TGTGCCTGGAGTGTCTCTAAATACGAGCAGTACTTC.

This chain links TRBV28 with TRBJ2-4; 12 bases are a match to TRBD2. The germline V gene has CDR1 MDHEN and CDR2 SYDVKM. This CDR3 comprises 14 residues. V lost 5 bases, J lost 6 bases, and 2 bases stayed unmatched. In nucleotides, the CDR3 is TGTGCCAGCAGTGAGGGACTAGCGGGAAACATTCAGTACTTC. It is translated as CASSEGLAGNIQYF.

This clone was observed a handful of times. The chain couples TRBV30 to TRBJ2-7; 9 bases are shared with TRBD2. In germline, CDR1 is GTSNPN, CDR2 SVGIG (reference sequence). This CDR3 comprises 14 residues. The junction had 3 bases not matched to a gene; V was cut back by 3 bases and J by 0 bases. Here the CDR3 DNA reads TGTGCCTGGAGGACTAGCGGATTCTCCTACGAGCAGTACTTC. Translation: CAWRTSGFSYEQYF.

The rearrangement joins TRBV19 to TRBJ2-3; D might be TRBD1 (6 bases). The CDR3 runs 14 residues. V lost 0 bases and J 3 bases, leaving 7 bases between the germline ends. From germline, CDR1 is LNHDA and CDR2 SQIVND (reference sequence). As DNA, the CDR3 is TGTGCCAGTAGTATAGACAGGGGTACAGATACGCAGTATTTT. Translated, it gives CASSIDRGTDTQYF.

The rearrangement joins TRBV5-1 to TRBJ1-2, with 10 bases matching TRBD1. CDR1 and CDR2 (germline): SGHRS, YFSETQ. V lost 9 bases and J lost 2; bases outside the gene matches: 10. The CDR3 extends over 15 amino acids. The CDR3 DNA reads TGCGCCACACGATCCGGGACAGGGGCCAACTATGGCTACACCTTC. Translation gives CATRSGTGANYGYTF.

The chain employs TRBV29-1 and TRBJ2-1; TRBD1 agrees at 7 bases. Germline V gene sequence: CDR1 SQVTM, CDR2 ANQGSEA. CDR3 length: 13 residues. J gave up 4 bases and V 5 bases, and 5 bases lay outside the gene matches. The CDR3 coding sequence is TGCAGCGTTACAAGACAGGGTTACAATGAGCAGTTCTTC. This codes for CSVTRQGYNEQFF.

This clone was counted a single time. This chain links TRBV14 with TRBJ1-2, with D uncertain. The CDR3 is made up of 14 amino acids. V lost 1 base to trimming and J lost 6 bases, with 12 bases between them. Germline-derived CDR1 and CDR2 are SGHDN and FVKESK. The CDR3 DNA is TGTGCCAGCAGCCAAGCATCTTCATCGAATGGCTACACCTTC. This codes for CASSQASSSNGYTF. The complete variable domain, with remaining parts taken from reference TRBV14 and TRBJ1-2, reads EAGVTQFPSHSVIEKGQTVTLRCDPISGHDNLYWYRRVMGKEIKFLLHFVKESKQDESGMPNNRFLAERTGGTYSTLKVQPAELEDSGVYFCASSQASSSNGYTFGSGTRLTVV.

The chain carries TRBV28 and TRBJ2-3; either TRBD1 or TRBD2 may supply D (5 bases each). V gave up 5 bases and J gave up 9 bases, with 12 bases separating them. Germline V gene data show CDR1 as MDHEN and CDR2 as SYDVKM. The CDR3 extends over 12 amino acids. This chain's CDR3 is CASSPNRRTQYF. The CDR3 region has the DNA TGTGCCAGCAGTCCGAACAGGAGGACGCAGTATTTT. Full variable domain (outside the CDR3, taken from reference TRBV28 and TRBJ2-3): DVKVTQSSRYLVKRTGEKVFLECVQDMDHENMFWYRQDPGLGLRLIYFSYDVKMKEKGDIPEGYSVSREKKERFSLILESASTNQTSMYLCASSPNRRTQYFGPGTRLTVL.

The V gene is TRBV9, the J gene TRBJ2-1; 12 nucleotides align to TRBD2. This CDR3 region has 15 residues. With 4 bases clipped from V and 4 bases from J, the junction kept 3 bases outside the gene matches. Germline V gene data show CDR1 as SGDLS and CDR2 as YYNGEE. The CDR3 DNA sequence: TGTGCCAGCAGCCAGACTAGCGGGAGATACAATGAGCAGTTCTTC. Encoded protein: CASSQTSGRYNEQFF. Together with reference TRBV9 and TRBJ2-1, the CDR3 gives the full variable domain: DSGVTQTPKHLITATGQRVTLRCSPRSGDLSVYWYQQSLDQGLQFLIQYYNGEERAKGNILERFSAQQFPDLHSELNLSSLELGDSALYFCASSQTSGRYNEQFFGPGTRLTVL.

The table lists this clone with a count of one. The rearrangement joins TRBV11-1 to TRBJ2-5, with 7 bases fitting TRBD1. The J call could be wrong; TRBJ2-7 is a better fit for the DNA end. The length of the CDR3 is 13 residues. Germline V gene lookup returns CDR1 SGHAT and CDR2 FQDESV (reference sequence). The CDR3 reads CASGGQARPEQYF. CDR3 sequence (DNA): TGTGCCAGCGGTGGACAGGCGCGGCCCGAGCAGTACTTC.

The chain's CDR3 is CASSPEISRNNEQFF. In DNA, the CDR3 is TGTGCCAGCTCACCCGAAATCTCCAGGAACAATGAGCAGTTCTTC. This chain joins TRBV18 and TRBJ2-1; D is uncertain. The length of the CDR3 is 15 residues. Germline CDR1 and CDR2: KGHSH and LQKENI. V lost 3 bases and J 5 bases, leaving 14 bases between the germline ends.

CDR3 protein: CASSSIAGGNTGELFF. In DNA, the CDR3 is TGTGCCAGCAGCTCGATAGCGGGAGGGAACACCGGGGAGCTGTTTTTT. V usage is TRBV7-3 and J usage is TRBJ2-2; 10 nucleotides line up with TRBD2. Germline CDR1 is SGHTA and CDR2 is FQGTGA. J was trimmed by 1 base and V by 4 bases; bases with no gene match: 3. The CDR3 totals 16 residues.

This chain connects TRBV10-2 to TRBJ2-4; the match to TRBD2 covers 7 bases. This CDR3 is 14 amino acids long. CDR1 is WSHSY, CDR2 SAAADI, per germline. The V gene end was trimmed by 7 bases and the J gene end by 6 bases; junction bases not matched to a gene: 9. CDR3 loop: CASNERGAANIQYF. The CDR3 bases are TGCGCCAGCAACGAGCGGGGAGCGGCAAACATTCAGTACTTC.

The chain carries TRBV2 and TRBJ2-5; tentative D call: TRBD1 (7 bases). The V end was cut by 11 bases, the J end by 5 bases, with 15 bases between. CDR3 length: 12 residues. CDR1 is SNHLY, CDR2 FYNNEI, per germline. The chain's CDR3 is CAAEAGGETQYF. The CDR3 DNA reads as TGTGCCGCAGAGGCAGGGGGGGAGACCCAGTACTTC.

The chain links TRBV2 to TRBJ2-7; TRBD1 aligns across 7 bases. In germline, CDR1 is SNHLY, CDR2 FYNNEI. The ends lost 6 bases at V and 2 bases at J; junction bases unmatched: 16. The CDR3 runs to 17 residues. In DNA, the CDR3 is TGTGCCAGCAGCGATAAACGACAGGGAAAAACCACCTACGAGCAGTACTTC. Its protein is CASSDKRQGKTTYEQYF.

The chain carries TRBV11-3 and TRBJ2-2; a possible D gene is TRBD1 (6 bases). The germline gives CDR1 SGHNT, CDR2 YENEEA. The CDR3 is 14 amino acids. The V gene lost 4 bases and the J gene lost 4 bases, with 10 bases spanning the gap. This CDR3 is CASSSTGFTGELFF. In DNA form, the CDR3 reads TGTGCCAGCAGCTCGACAGGCTTCACCGGGGAGCTGTTTTTT.

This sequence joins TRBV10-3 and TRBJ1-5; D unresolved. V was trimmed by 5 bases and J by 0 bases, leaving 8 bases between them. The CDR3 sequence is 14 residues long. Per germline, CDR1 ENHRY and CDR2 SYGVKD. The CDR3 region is CAISLEYSNQPQHF. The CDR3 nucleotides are TGTGCCATCAGTTTGGAATATAGCAATCAGCCCCAGCATTTT.

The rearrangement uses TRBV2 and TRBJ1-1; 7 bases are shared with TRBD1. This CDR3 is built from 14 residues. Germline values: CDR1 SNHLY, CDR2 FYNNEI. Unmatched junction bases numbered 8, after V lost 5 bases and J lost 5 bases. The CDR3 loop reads CASSSTTGETEAFF. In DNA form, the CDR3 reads TGTGCCAGCAGTTCGACCACAGGGGAAACTGAAGCTTTCTTT.

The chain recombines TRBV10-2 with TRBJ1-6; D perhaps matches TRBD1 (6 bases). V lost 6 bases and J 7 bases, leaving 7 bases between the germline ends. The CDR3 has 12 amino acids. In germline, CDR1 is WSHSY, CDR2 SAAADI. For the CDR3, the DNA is TGCGCCAGCAGAACAGGGAATTCACCCCTCCACTTT. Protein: CASRTGNSPLHF.

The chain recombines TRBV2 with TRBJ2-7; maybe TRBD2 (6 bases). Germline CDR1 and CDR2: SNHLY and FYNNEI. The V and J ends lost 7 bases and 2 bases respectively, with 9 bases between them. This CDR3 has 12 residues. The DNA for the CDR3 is TGTGCCAGCATTGCGGGGACCTACGAGCAGTACTTC. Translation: CASIAGTYEQYF.

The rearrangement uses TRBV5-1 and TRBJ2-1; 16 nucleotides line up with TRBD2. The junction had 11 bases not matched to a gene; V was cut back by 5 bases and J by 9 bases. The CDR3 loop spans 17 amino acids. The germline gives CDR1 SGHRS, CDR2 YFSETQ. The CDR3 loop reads CASRMAGLAGGPGEQFF. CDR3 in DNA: TGCGCCAGCAGGATGGCGGGACTAGCGGGAGGGCCAGGTGAGCAGTTCTTC.